This TCR beta chain was profiled in a study of OX40 agonist ivuxolimab in advanced cancers. Study background: Every 2 weeks, patients received ivuxolimab intravenously, dosed at 0.01 to 10 mg/kg. Dose-escalation patients had hepatocellular carcinoma, melanoma, renal cell or head and neck cancer.

Assay: immunoSEQ multiplex PCR; the TCRdb copy retains only in-frame clones and omits some. Here the sample spans tens of thousands of clones, roughly 94% being singletons. This CDR3 has 15 residues. V lost 5 bases and J lost 3, with 14 bases in between. Germline V lookup: CDR1 LNHDA, CDR2 SQIVND (reference sequence). The receptor was derived from an adult with an advanced solid tumor such as melanoma, head and neck, liver or kidney cancer. The chain is built from TRBV19 and TRBJ1-5; D remains unclear. Sequencing was performed on CD4+ or CD8+ T cells sorted from blood, taken in a trial of the OX40 agonist ivuxolimab. The CDR3: CASSSGPRVNQPQHF. CDR3 nucleotide sequence: TGTGCCAGTAGTTCCGGGCCCCGGGTCAATCAGCCCCAGCATTTT.